Listed below are T cell receptor beta chains from one sample, sequenced in a study of T cell responses to AZD1222 COVID-19 vaccine. The data were produced by immunoSEQ multiplex PCR, yet TCRdb's version contains in-frame clones alone and is incomplete. The sample records over 150,000 clones, roughly 94% being singletons. The specimen was peripheral blood, collected on day 0 of MenACWY control vaccination. These receptors all come from an adult in good health. Both conserved end residues are part of each CDR3. Each record gives: V gene, CDR3 length, J gene, clone size, D gene, CDR3 protein, CDR3 DNA. D genes are given only for firm matches. Expanded clones are given a class, and other clones once, few, many or no size at all.

v_call: TRBV7-2; cdr3_length: 13; j_call: TRBJ2-5; clone_size: NA; d_call: NA; cdr3_aa: CASSLAGRETQYF; cdr3_nt: TGTGCCAGCAGCTTAGCAGGGCGGGAGACCCAGTACTTC
v_call: TRBV5-1; cdr3_length: 12; j_call: TRBJ1-2; clone_size: NA; d_call: NA; cdr3_aa: CASSQNVDGYTF; cdr3_nt: TGCGCCAGCAGTCAGAACGTGGATGGCTACACCTTC
v_call: TRBV9; cdr3_length: 14; j_call: TRBJ1-1; clone_size: NA; d_call: TRBD1; cdr3_aa: CASSAMQGATEAFF; cdr3_nt: TGTGCCAGCAGCGCTATGCAGGGGGCAACTGAAGCTTTCTTT
v_call: TRBV30; cdr3_length: 12; j_call: TRBJ2-5; clone_size: few; d_call: NA; cdr3_aa: CAWGVAQETQYF; cdr3_nt: TGTGCCTGGGGGGTGGCCCAAGAGACCCAGTACTTC
v_call: TRBV29-1; cdr3_length: 13; j_call: TRBJ1-4; clone_size: NA; d_call: NA; cdr3_aa: CSAYRATNEKLFF; cdr3_nt: TGCAGCGCCTACAGGGCAACTAATGAAAAACTGTTTTTT
v_call: TRBV7-2; cdr3_length: 14; j_call: TRBJ2-3; clone_size: NA; d_call: TRBD2; cdr3_aa: CASSPWTRVDTQYF; cdr3_nt: TGTGCCAGCAGCCCTTGGACTAGAGTGGATACGCAGTATTTT
v_call: TRBV23-1; cdr3_length: 17; j_call: TRBJ2-2; clone_size: NA; d_call: TRBD2; cdr3_aa: CASSQSGLATNTGELFF; cdr3_nt: TGCGCCAGCAGTCAATCAGGACTAGCGACGAACACCGGGGAGCTGTTTTTT
v_call: TRBV27; cdr3_length: 18; j_call: TRBJ1-1; clone_size: NA; d_call: NA; cdr3_aa: CASSFGPMRGRRNTEAFF; cdr3_nt: TGTGCCAGCAGTTTTGGGCCCATGCGGGGGCGCAGAAACACTGAAGCTTTCTTT
v_call: TRBV6-1; cdr3_length: 17; j_call: TRBJ1-2; clone_size: NA; d_call: TRBD1; cdr3_aa: CASIDVGQGGVGYGYTF; cdr3_nt: TGTGCCAGCATTGACGTGGGACAGGGAGGTGTAGGATATGGCTACACCTTC
v_call: TRBV28; cdr3_length: 14; j_call: TRBJ1-2; clone_size: NA; d_call: NA; cdr3_aa: CASISNPTNYGYTF; cdr3_nt: TGTGCCAGCATTTCCAATCCCACTAACTATGGCTACACCTTC
v_call: TRBV20-1; cdr3_length: 11; j_call: TRBJ1-2; clone_size: NA; d_call: NA; cdr3_aa: CSARVDYGYTF; cdr3_nt: TGCAGTGCTAGGGTGGACTATGGCTACACCTTC
v_call: TRBV6-5; cdr3_length: 14; j_call: TRBJ2-1; clone_size: NA; d_call: TRBD2; cdr3_aa: CASLESGGWNEQFF; cdr3_nt: TGTGCCAGTTTGGAATCGGGGGGTTGGAATGAGCAGTTCTTC
v_call: TRBV11-2; cdr3_length: 15; j_call: TRBJ2-5; clone_size: NA; d_call: TRBD1; cdr3_aa: CASSLEGQRQETQYF; cdr3_nt: TGTGCCAGCAGCTTAGAGGGACAGAGACAAGAGACCCAGTACTTC
v_call: TRBV18; cdr3_length: 12; j_call: TRBJ2-7; clone_size: once; d_call: NA; cdr3_aa: CASSPQRDEQYF; cdr3_nt: TGTGCCAGCTCCCCCCAAAGGGACGAGCAGTACTTC
v_call: TRBV9; cdr3_length: 16; j_call: TRBJ2-7; clone_size: NA; d_call: TRBD2; cdr3_aa: CASSLQREGPSYEQYF; cdr3_nt: TGTGCCAGCAGCCTTCAAAGGGAGGGCCCCAGTTACGAGCAGTACTTC
v_call: TRBV19; cdr3_length: 14; j_call: TRBJ2-7; clone_size: NA; d_call: TRBD1; cdr3_aa: CASSIGTGVYEQYF; cdr3_nt: TGTGCCAGTAGTATAGGGACAGGCGTTTACGAGCAGTACTTC
v_call: TRBV19; cdr3_length: 13; j_call: TRBJ1-1; clone_size: NA; d_call: TRBD1; cdr3_aa: CASSMGRGLVAFF; cdr3_nt: TGTGCCAGTAGTATGGGCAGGGGGCTTGTAGCTTTCTTT
v_call: TRBV6-6; cdr3_length: 13; j_call: TRBJ1-2; clone_size: NA; d_call: TRBD1; cdr3_aa: CASTRDRVNGYTF; cdr3_nt: TGTGCCAGCACCCGGGACAGGGTAAATGGCTACACCTTC
v_call: TRBV9; cdr3_length: 16; j_call: TRBJ2-7; clone_size: NA; d_call: NA; cdr3_aa: CASSPRPSETYYEQYF; cdr3_nt: TGTGCCAGCAGCCCTCGCCCTAGCGAGACTTACTACGAGCAGTACTTC
v_call: TRBV7-3; cdr3_length: 13; j_call: TRBJ2-1; clone_size: NA; d_call: TRBD2; cdr3_aa: CASSLGLAYEQFF; cdr3_nt: TGTGCCAGCAGCCTCGGACTAGCCTATGAGCAGTTCTTC
v_call: TRBV5-6; cdr3_length: 13; j_call: TRBJ2-1; clone_size: NA; d_call: NA; cdr3_aa: CASSLEGVNEQFF; cdr3_nt: TGTGCCAGCAGCTTAGAGGGGGTAAATGAGCAGTTCTTC
v_call: TRBV7-9; cdr3_length: 16; j_call: TRBJ2-1; clone_size: NA; d_call: TRBD2; cdr3_aa: CASSLGLADSYNEQFF; cdr3_nt: TGTGCCAGCAGCTTAGGTCTAGCGGATTCCTACAATGAGCAGTTCTTC
v_call: TRBV7-6; cdr3_length: 15; j_call: TRBJ2-3; clone_size: NA; d_call: NA; cdr3_aa: CASSAASGRTDTQYF; cdr3_nt: TGTGCCAGCAGCGCAGCGTCAGGGCGCACAGATACGCAGTATTTT
v_call: TRBV3-1/TRBV3-2; cdr3_length: 17; j_call: TRBJ1-1; clone_size: few; d_call: NA; cdr3_aa: CASSQELAGPMNTEAFF; cdr3_nt: TGTGCCAGCAGCCAAGAACTCGCTGGGCCCATGAACACTGAAGCTTTCTTT
v_call: TRBV11-2; cdr3_length: 13; j_call: TRBJ1-1; clone_size: NA; d_call: NA; cdr3_aa: CASSWNRDTEAFF; cdr3_nt: TGTGCCAGCAGCTGGAACAGGGACACTGAAGCTTTCTTT
v_call: TRBV15; cdr3_length: 14; j_call: TRBJ2-7; clone_size: NA; d_call: TRBD2; cdr3_aa: CATSRLAGDYEQYF; cdr3_nt: TGTGCCACCAGCAGACTAGCGGGAGATTACGAGCAGTACTTC
v_call: TRBV29-1; cdr3_length: 13; j_call: TRBJ1-1; clone_size: NA; d_call: TRBD1; cdr3_aa: CSVDWTGGGEAFF; cdr3_nt: TGCAGCGTCGACTGGACAGGGGGAGGTGAAGCTTTCTTT
v_call: TRBV27; cdr3_length: 15; j_call: TRBJ1-5; clone_size: NA; d_call: NA; cdr3_aa: CASSLSRGAGQPQHF; cdr3_nt: TGTGCCAGCAGTTTATCCCGGGGGGCAGGTCAGCCCCAGCATTTT
v_call: TRBV27; cdr3_length: 14; j_call: TRBJ2-2; clone_size: NA; d_call: NA; cdr3_aa: CASSLYKGGGELFF; cdr3_nt: TGTGCCAGCAGTTTATATAAGGGCGGCGGGGAGCTGTTTTTT
v_call: TRBV5-6; cdr3_length: 16; j_call: TRBJ2-7; clone_size: NA; d_call: NA; cdr3_aa: CASSLAGGSSSYEQYF; cdr3_nt: TGTGCCAGCAGCTTGGCTGGGGGGTCCAGCTCCTACGAGCAGTACTTC
v_call: TRBV10-3; cdr3_length: 16; j_call: TRBJ2-7; clone_size: NA; d_call: TRBD1; cdr3_aa: CAIRTGVGTASYEQYF; cdr3_nt: TGTGCCATCAGGACAGGGGTAGGGACAGCATCCTACGAGCAGTACTTC
v_call: TRBV7-9; cdr3_length: 16; j_call: TRBJ1-1; clone_size: NA; d_call: TRBD1; cdr3_aa: CASSPRTGSLNTEAFF; cdr3_nt: TGTGCCAGCAGCCCGAGGACAGGGAGTCTGAACACTGAAGCTTTCTTT
v_call: TRBV30; cdr3_length: 16; j_call: TRBJ1-1; clone_size: once; d_call: TRBD1; cdr3_aa: CAWSPKDRGVKAEAFF; cdr3_nt: TGTGCCTGGAGTCCCAAGGACAGGGGGGTAAAGGCTGAAGCTTTCTTT
v_call: TRBV6-2/TRBV6-3; cdr3_length: 12; j_call: TRBJ2-7; clone_size: NA; d_call: NA; cdr3_aa: CASSSDSYEQYF; cdr3_nt: TGTGCCAGCAGTTCGGACAGCTACGAGCAGTACTTC
v_call: TRBV5-1; cdr3_length: 16; j_call: TRBJ1-1; clone_size: NA; d_call: NA; cdr3_aa: CASSLAGRAISPEAFF; cdr3_nt: TGCGCCAGCAGCTTGGCGGGCAGGGCAATAAGTCCTGAAGCTTTCTTT
v_call: TRBV28; cdr3_length: 12; j_call: TRBJ1-1; clone_size: once; d_call: TRBD1; cdr3_aa: CASSLRQGKAFF; cdr3_nt: TGTGCCAGCAGTCTTAGACAGGGTAAAGCTTTCTTT
v_call: TRBV28; cdr3_length: 15; j_call: TRBJ1-4; clone_size: NA; d_call: NA; cdr3_aa: CASTSAGATNEKLFF; cdr3_nt: TGTGCCAGCACCTCGGCCGGCGCAACTAATGAAAAACTGTTTTTT
v_call: TRBV10-1; cdr3_length: 14; j_call: TRBJ1-6; clone_size: few; d_call: NA; cdr3_aa: CASSAGQNNSPLHF; cdr3_nt: TGCGCCAGCAGTGCAGGACAGAATAATTCACCCCTCCACTTT
v_call: TRBV10-3; cdr3_length: 13; j_call: TRBJ2-7; clone_size: NA; d_call: TRBD1; cdr3_aa: CAIRRTGDYEQYF; cdr3_nt: TGTGCCATCAGACGGACAGGGGACTACGAGCAGTACTTC
v_call: TRBV28; cdr3_length: 15; j_call: TRBJ2-1; clone_size: NA; d_call: NA; cdr3_aa: CASRPPQGVYNEQFF; cdr3_nt: TGTGCCAGCAGACCCCCTCAGGGCGTTTACAATGAGCAGTTCTTC
v_call: TRBV29-1; cdr3_length: 10; j_call: TRBJ1-2; clone_size: NA; d_call: NA; cdr3_aa: CSVASYGYTF; cdr3_nt: TGCAGCGTTGCCAGCTATGGCTACACCTTC
v_call: TRBV2; cdr3_length: 17; j_call: TRBJ1-6; clone_size: NA; d_call: TRBD1; cdr3_aa: CASSEAIQGAYNSPLHF; cdr3_nt: TGTGCCAGCAGTGAAGCGATTCAGGGGGCATATAATTCACCCCTCCACTTT
v_call: TRBV7-9; cdr3_length: 15; j_call: TRBJ2-1; clone_size: NA; d_call: NA; cdr3_aa: CASSPPGQAYNEQFF; cdr3_nt: TGTGCCAGCAGCCCCCCTGGGCAGGCCTACAATGAGCAGTTCTTC
v_call: TRBV24-1; cdr3_length: 20; j_call: TRBJ2-1; clone_size: NA; d_call: NA; cdr3_aa: CATSDLGPGDLGSSYNEQFF; cdr3_nt: TGTGCCACCAGTGATTTGGGGCCCGGCGATCTCGGGAGCTCGTACAATGAGCAGTTCTTC
v_call: TRBV5-3; cdr3_length: 16; j_call: TRBJ1-6; clone_size: NA; d_call: TRBD1; cdr3_aa: CARSLCPSGGGAPLHF; cdr3_nt: TGTGCCAGAAGCTTGTGTCCCTCAGGGGGTGGGGCACCCCTCCACTTT
v_call: TRBV9; cdr3_length: 18; j_call: TRBJ2-3; clone_size: NA; d_call: TRBD2; cdr3_aa: CASSPHPLAGHSADTQYF; cdr3_nt: TGTGCCAGCAGCCCCCACCCCTTAGCGGGACATAGCGCAGATACGCAGTATTTT
v_call: TRBV27; cdr3_length: 14; j_call: TRBJ2-2; clone_size: NA; d_call: NA; cdr3_aa: CASSLGDLPGELFF; cdr3_nt: TGTGCCAGCAGTTTAGGGGACCTCCCCGGGGAGCTGTTTTTT
v_call: TRBV7-2; cdr3_length: 14; j_call: TRBJ1-4; clone_size: NA; d_call: TRBD1; cdr3_aa: CASSPRTGGEKLFF; cdr3_nt: TGTGCCAGCAGCCCCCGGACAGGGGGTGAAAAACTGTTTTTT
v_call: TRBV7-9; cdr3_length: 14; j_call: TRBJ1-5; clone_size: NA; d_call: NA; cdr3_aa: CASSRGGARQPQHF; cdr3_nt: TGTGCCAGCAGCCGGGGAGGGGCACGGCAGCCCCAGCATTTT
v_call: TRBV29-1; cdr3_length: 12; j_call: TRBJ1-1; clone_size: NA; d_call: NA; cdr3_aa: CSVDKANTEAFF; cdr3_nt: TGCAGCGTTGATAAGGCGAACACTGAAGCTTTCTTT